This T cell receptor beta chain emerged from a study of graft-versus-host responses after intestinal transplantation. General study results and limits: GvH clones detected in recipient marrow included some appearing first in ileum or blood. Peak circulating GvH clone levels tracked with early post-transplant HvG declines.

Concerning this clone: The antigen is unknown.

Profiling relied on immunoSEQ multiplex PCR, and the TCRdb table lists in-frame clones only, not all of them. The sample carries approximately 80,000 clones, about 89% recorded once. V was pared by 4 bases and J by 2 bases, with 6 bases of the junction left unmatched. CDR3 length: 15 amino acids. Per germline, CDR1 SNHLY and CDR2 FYNNEI. The chain is built from TRBV2 and TRBJ2-5; 8 bases are a match to TRBD1. The sequences come from unstimulated CD4+ T cells sorted from spleen or lymph node cells, collected before intestinal transplant. This clonotype was sampled from a human donor who received an intestinal transplant. The CDR3 is CASSAQGAGQETQYF. CDR3 DNA: TGTGCCAGCAGTGCCCAGGGGGCTGGGCAAGAGACCCAGTACTTC.